The present TCR beta chain was sequenced within a study of T cells in Graves' hyperthyroidism and ophthalmopathy. This clonotype has at least ten counts. Trimming took 4 bases from V and 5 from J, leaving 9 bases between them. Germline V gene lookup returns CDR1 SGHNT and CDR2 YYREEE (reference sequence). There are 12 residues in the CDR3. Researchers amplified the TCR beta CDR3 regions from RNA transcripts. RT-PCR in the first round (using the HTBI primer set) targeted the TCR CDR3. Each CDR3 protein gets one entry after TCRdb re-called the multiplex PCR reads with MiXCR. The sample has about 550,000 distinct CDR3 sequences, roughly 20% seen once.

Source material: blood. The source is a man between 18 and 35 years old with Graves' hyperthyroidism. The chain joins TRBV5-4 to TRBJ2-5; D possibly corresponds to TRBD1 (6 bases). CDR3 in amino acids: CASSRDMETQYF. The DNA of the CDR3 is TGTGCCAGCAGCAGGGACATGGAGACCCAGTACTTC.